This paragraph covers one T cell receptor beta chain sequence. The sample belongs to a study of blood T cell repertoires in COVID-19. Study-wide context: Samples came from the United States, Italy and Spain, spanning acute and convalescent COVID-19. Sources were T cells, B-cell-depleted T cells, or PBMCs; the material itself was cDNA or gDNA.

Original processing notes: The assay estimated nucleated cells by amplifying reference gene primers. The data were produced by immunoSEQ multiplex PCR, yet TCRdb's version contains in-frame clones alone and is incomplete. V, J and clone size derive from that table, while D and trimming were established from the DNA sequence. The sample holds about 220,000 clones; 82% are singletons and the top ten take roughly 5.1%. Between the trimmed V and J ends, which lost 2 bases and 7 bases, there was a span of 18 bases. The CDR3 length is 15 residues. Germline values: CDR1 KGHSH, CDR2 LQKENI. Patients from Seattle were sampled longitudinally, starting during active infection.

The source is a woman between 70 and 85 years old with COVID-19, enrolled during active disease. Sequenced input: peripheral blood. This chain joins TRBV18 and TRBJ2-7, with D tentatively TRBD1 (6 bases). The CDR3 loop is CASSPAGLGAGEQYF. The CDR3 DNA is TGTGCCAGCTCACCAGCAGGACTGGGGGCAGGTGAGCAGTACTTC.